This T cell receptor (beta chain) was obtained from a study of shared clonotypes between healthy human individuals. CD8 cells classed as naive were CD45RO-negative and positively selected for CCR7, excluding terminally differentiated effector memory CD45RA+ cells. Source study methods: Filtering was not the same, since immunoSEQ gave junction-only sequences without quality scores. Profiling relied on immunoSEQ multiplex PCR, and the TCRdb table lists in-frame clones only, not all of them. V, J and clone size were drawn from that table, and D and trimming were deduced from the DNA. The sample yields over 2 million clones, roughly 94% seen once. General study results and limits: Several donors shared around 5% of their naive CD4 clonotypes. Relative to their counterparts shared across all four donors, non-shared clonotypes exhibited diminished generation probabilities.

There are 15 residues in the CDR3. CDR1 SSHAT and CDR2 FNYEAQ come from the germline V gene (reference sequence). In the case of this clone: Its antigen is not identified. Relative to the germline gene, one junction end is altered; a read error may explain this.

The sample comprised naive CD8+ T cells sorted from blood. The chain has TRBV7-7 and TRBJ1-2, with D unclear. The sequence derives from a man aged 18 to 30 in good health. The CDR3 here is CASSPLEGPIGGYTF. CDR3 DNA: TGTGCTAGCAGCCCGCTGGAAGGACCCATCGGTGGCTACACCTTC.